The 14 T cell receptor beta chains below were found in one sample sequenced in a study of blood T cell repertoires in COVID-19. Libraries were prepared by immunoSEQ multiplex PCR; TCRdb keeps only in-frame clonotypes and omits some of them. Here the sample spans 90,000 or so clones, 87% being singletons. Sequencing was performed on peripheral blood. These receptors came from a human donor in a cohort sampled during active COVID-19.

This rearrangement joins TRBV7-3 to TRBJ1-5; no reliable D call. V was trimmed by 4 bases and J by 7 bases, leaving 11 bases between them. Germline assignment: CDR1 SGHTA and CDR2 FQGTGA. The CDR3 contains 13 residues. As DNA, the CDR3 is TGTGCCAGCAGCTCGACGGGTAACCAGCCCCAGCATTTT. Protein product: CASSSTGNQPQHF.

V gene TRBV5-5 combines with J gene TRBJ2-1; TRBD2 aligns across 11 bases. From germline, CDR1 is SGHKS and CDR2 YYEKEE (reference sequence). Germline trimming cut 3 bases from V and 6 bases from J; bases unmatched to any gene: 5. CDR3 length: 15 residues. The CDR3 DNA follows: TGTGCCAGCAGCTCGGGACTAGCGGAAACCAATGAGCAGTTCTTC. Its protein product is CASSSGLAETNEQFF.

This sequence joins TRBV5-5 and TRBJ1-1; tentative D call: TRBD1 (6 bases). The CDR3 is made up of 17 amino acids. Trimming removed 6 bases from V and 6 bases from J, with 27 bases in between. Germline CDR1 and CDR2: SGHKS and YYEKEE (reference sequence). CDR3 nucleotide sequence: TGTGCCAGCACCCCATGGCGCACAGGGAGGGGCACTTCTGAAGCTTTCTTT. It translates to CASTPWRTGRGTSEAFF. Based on the CDR3 plus reference TRBV5-5 and TRBJ1-1, the full variable domain is DAGVTQSPTHLIKTRGQQVTLRCSPISGHKSVSWYQQVLGQGPQFIFQYYEKEERGRGNFPDRFSARQFPNYSSELNVNALLLGDSALYLCASTPWRTGRGTSEAFFGQGTRLTVV.

This clone came up once. The V and J genes are TRBV7-2 and TRBJ2-7; no definite D call. V was trimmed by 3 bases and J by 1 base, leaving 7 bases between them. CDR1 and CDR2 from the germline V gene are SGHTA and FQGNSA. The length of the CDR3 is 13 residues. CDR3 DNA: TGTGCCAGCAGCTTTGAGTCATCCTACGAGCAGTACTTC. Translation: CASSFESSYEQYF.

The genes are TRBV28 and TRBJ1-4; tentative D call: TRBD1 (5 bases). The V and J ends lost 3 bases and 4 bases respectively, with 12 bases between them. The CDR3 runs to 15 residues. Looked up from germline, CDR1 is MDHEN and CDR2 is SYDVKM. This CDR3 is CASSFLRGVNEKLFF. The CDR3 DNA reads as TGTGCCAGCAGTTTCCTGCGGGGGGTTAATGAAAAACTGTTTTTT.

CDR3 coding DNA: TGTGCCTCCCGGGGGACGAGGTACAGCGCCACCGGGGAGCTGTTTTTT. It specifies CASRGTRYSATGELFF. The V and J genes are TRBV30 and TRBJ2-2; D possibly corresponds to TRBD2 (6 bases). Germline loops: CDR1 GTSNPN, CDR2 SVGIG (reference sequence). V was cut by 7 bases and J by 4 bases, with 22 bases left in between. This CDR3 is 16 amino acids long. The whole variable domain, filled in from reference TRBV30 and TRBJ2-2, reads SQTIHQWPATLVQPVGSPLSLECTVEGTSNPNLYWYRQAAGRGLQLLFYSVGIGQISSEVPQNLSASRPQDRQFILSSKKLLLSDSGFYLCASRGTRYSATGELFFGEGSRLTVL.

This chain joins TRBV3-1 (or the pseudogene TRBV3-2) and TRBJ2-7; 9 nucleotides align to TRBD1. Trimming cost V 5 bases and J 1 base; bases outside gene matches: 6. This CDR3 is 15 amino acids long. Germline lookup yields CDR1 LGHDT and CDR2 YNNKEL (reference sequence). The CDR3 is CASSRDREGSYEQYF. Written as DNA, the CDR3 is TGTGCCAGCAGCAGGGACAGGGAAGGATCCTACGAGCAGTACTTC.

The rearrangement links TRBV9 to TRBJ2-5; TRBD2 matches at 12 bases. The V segment lost 0 bases and the J segment 0 bases; nucleotides outside the gene matches: 3. There are 17 residues in the CDR3. Germline assignment: CDR1 SGDLS and CDR2 YYNGEE. CDR3 sequence reads: CASSVAGTSGYQETQYF. CDR3 sequence (DNA): TGTGCCAGCAGCGTAGCCGGGACTAGCGGGTACCAAGAGACCCAGTACTTC.

The rearrangement joins TRBV19 to TRBJ1-2, with D possibly being TRBD1 (6 bases). Per the germline V gene, CDR1 is LNHDA and CDR2 is SQIVND (reference sequence). This CDR3 has 14 residues. V was clipped by 7 bases and J by 1 base, with 13 bases between them. The CDR3 reads CASKEAGVNYGYTF. In DNA, the CDR3 is TGTGCCAGTAAAGAGGCAGGGGTTAACTATGGCTACACCTTC.

The rearrangement joins TRBV10-2 to TRBJ1-2; D gene ambiguous. V was clipped by 5 bases and J by 8 bases, with 12 bases between them. The CDR3 loop spans 12 amino acids. Looked up from germline, CDR1 is WSHSY and CDR2 is SAAADI. For the CDR3, the DNA is TGCGCCAGCAGTCCGGGTCCGGCGGGCTACACCTTC. Its protein is CASSPGPAGYTF.

The V gene is TRBV14, the J gene TRBJ2-7; 11 positions match TRBD2. The CDR3 covers 15 residues. J lost 0 bases, V lost 4 bases, and 2 bases had no gene match. Looked up from germline, CDR1 is SGHDN and CDR2 is FVKESK. In nucleotides, the CDR3 is TGTGCCAGCAGCCCGACTAGCGGGATCTCCTACGAGCAGTACTTC. Translated, it gives CASSPTSGISYEQYF.

The rearrangement joins TRBV6-1 to TRBJ1-2, with 7 bases matching TRBD1. This CDR3 has 14 residues. The junction had 3 bases not matched to a gene; V was cut back by 3 bases and J by 2 bases. CDR1 and CDR2 from the germline V gene are MNHNS and SASEGT. CDR3 region: CASSDRGANYGYTF. DNA of the CDR3: TGTGCCAGCAGTGACAGGGGGGCCAACTATGGCTACACCTTC.

V gene TRBV24-1 combines with J gene TRBJ1-2, with no clear D. CDR1 is KGHDR and CDR2 is SFDVKD in the germline V gene. CDR3 length: 13 amino acids. The ends were cut back, 4 bases at V and 2 bases at J, with 7 bases in the middle. The CDR3 is CATSERQNYGYTF. The CDR3 DNA reads as TGTGCCACCAGTGAGCGGCAGAACTATGGCTACACCTTC.

The CDR3 sequence is CSVGGQGEGQETQYF. The CDR3 DNA is TGCAGCGTTGGGGGACAGGGCGAAGGGCAAGAGACCCAGTACTTC. This chain joins TRBV29-1 and TRBJ2-5, with 9 bases lining up with TRBD1. This CDR3 spans 15 amino acids. Germline CDR1 is SQVTM and CDR2 is ANQGSEA. The J segment lost 2 bases and the V segment lost 4 bases, leaving 8 bases of the junction unmatched.